Listed below are T cell receptor beta chains from one sample, sequenced in a study of beta chain features in type 1 diabetes. Sequenced by immunoSEQ multiplex PCR; TCRdb stores in-frame clones only, minus some. Of approximately 400,000 clones listed, approximately 15% were seen once; the top ten hold more than 0.015%. The sequencing input was naive CD4+ T cells from blood. These receptors all come from a woman aged 18-29 years in good health. The CDR3 runs from the conserved cysteine through the conserved F or W. The order of the fields is J gene, D gene, clone size, V gene, CDR3 protein, CDR3 DNA. The D gene is left open where the match is weak. Clone size, where shown, is once, few, many, or a class for clones that have expanded.

J gene: TRBJ2-7; D gene: .; clone size: few; V gene: TRBV18; CDR3 protein: CASSADREDEQYF; CDR3 DNA: TGTGCCAGCTCAGCCGACAGGGAGGACGAGCAGTACTTC
J gene: TRBJ2-7; D gene: .; clone size: few; V gene: TRBV20-1; CDR3 protein: CSAVGTSEQYF; CDR3 DNA: TGCAGTGCTGTAGGGACATCCGAGCAGTACTTC
J gene: TRBJ1-5; D gene: TRBD1; clone size: few; V gene: TRBV6-1; CDR3 protein: CAGGQGIGNQPQHF; CDR3 DNA: TGTGCCGGGGGACAGGGGATCGGCAATCAGCCCCAGCATTTT
J gene: TRBJ1-5; D gene: TRBD1; clone size: .; V gene: TRBV30; CDR3 protein: CAWGGAGGQPQHF; CDR3 DNA: TGTGCCTGGGGAGGGGCAGGGGGTCAGCCCCAGCATTTT
J gene: TRBJ2-7; D gene: .; clone size: .; V gene: TRBV28; CDR3 protein: CASSFPGGRAHEQYF; CDR3 DNA: TGTGCCAGCAGTTTTCCCGGTGGCAGGGCACACGAGCAGTACTTC
J gene: TRBJ2-3; D gene: .; clone size: .; V gene: TRBV11-3; CDR3 protein: CASSNTDTQYF; CDR3 DNA: TGTGCCAGCTCAAACACAGATACGCAGTATTTT
J gene: TRBJ1-5; D gene: TRBD1; clone size: .; V gene: TRBV19; CDR3 protein: CASRPGTAFNQPQHF; CDR3 DNA: TGTGCCAGTAGACCCGGGACAGCCTTCAATCAGCCCCAGCATTTT
J gene: TRBJ2-3; D gene: TRBD2; clone size: few; V gene: TRBV25-1; CDR3 protein: CASSSTSGRGLRTQYF; CDR3 DNA: TGTGCCAGCAGTTCCACTAGCGGGAGGGGACTTCGAACGCAGTATTTT
J gene: TRBJ2-2; D gene: TRBD1; clone size: .; V gene: TRBV27; CDR3 protein: CASTPGTANTGELFF; CDR3 DNA: TGTGCCAGCACCCCCGGGACAGCCAACACCGGGGAGCTGTTTTTT
J gene: TRBJ2-5; D gene: TRBD1; clone size: .; V gene: TRBV30; CDR3 protein: CAWSKGARETQYF; CDR3 DNA: TGTGCCTGGAGTAAGGGGGCGAGGGAGACCCAGTACTTC
J gene: TRBJ2-5; D gene: .; clone size: .; V gene: TRBV5-4; CDR3 protein: CASRPGTSLIETQYF; CDR3 DNA: TGTGCCAGCAGGCCCGGGACAAGCCTAATCGAGACCCAGTACTTC
J gene: TRBJ2-1; D gene: .; clone size: few; V gene: TRBV15; CDR3 protein: CATEGLPYNEQFF; CDR3 DNA: TGTGCCACCGAAGGACTGCCATACAATGAGCAGTTCTTC
J gene: TRBJ1-2; D gene: TRBD1; clone size: .; V gene: TRBV6-1; CDR3 protein: CASRQGNYGYTF; CDR3 DNA: TGTGCCAGCCGACAGGGTAACTATGGCTACACCTTC
J gene: TRBJ1-1; D gene: TRBD1; clone size: .; V gene: TRBV30; CDR3 protein: CAWSPQGGNTEAFF; CDR3 DNA: TGTGCCTGGAGTCCCCAGGGGGGGAACACTGAAGCTTTCTTT
J gene: TRBJ2-6; D gene: .; clone size: .; V gene: TRBV19; CDR3 protein: CASTRGGTQLSGANVLTF; CDR3 DNA: TGTGCCAGTACCCGGGGAGGGACACAGTTATCTGGGGCCAACGTCCTGACTTTC
J gene: TRBJ2-2; D gene: .; clone size: few; V gene: TRBV5-4; CDR3 protein: CASSLAGVSPGELFF; CDR3 DNA: TGTGCCAGCAGCTTGGCGGGAGTCTCCCCCGGGGAGCTGTTTTTT
J gene: TRBJ1-1; D gene: TRBD1; clone size: .; V gene: TRBV30; CDR3 protein: CAWSRGTANTEAFF; CDR3 DNA: TGTGCCTGGAGCCGAGGGACAGCTAACACTGAAGCTTTCTTT
J gene: TRBJ2-5; D gene: .; clone size: .; V gene: TRBV11-2; CDR3 protein: CASSTPGETQYF; CDR3 DNA: TGTGCCAGCAGCACCCCCGGAGAGACCCAGTACTTC
J gene: TRBJ2-2; D gene: .; clone size: few; V gene: TRBV30; CDR3 protein: CAWSPGNTGELFF; CDR3 DNA: TGTGCCTGGAGTCCGGGGAACACCGGGGAGCTGTTTTTT
J gene: TRBJ1-5; D gene: TRBD1; clone size: few; V gene: TRBV7-2; CDR3 protein: CASSPAGTGTSYRQPQHF; CDR3 DNA: TGTGCCAGCAGCCCCGCTGGGACAGGGACGTCCTATCGTCAGCCCCAGCATTTT
J gene: TRBJ2-1; D gene: TRBD2; clone size: few; V gene: TRBV7-3; CDR3 protein: CASSHSGSGNYNEQFF; CDR3 DNA: TGTGCCAGCAGCCATTCGGGGAGCGGGAACTACAATGAGCAGTTCTTC
J gene: TRBJ1-5; D gene: .; clone size: few; V gene: TRBV23-1; CDR3 protein: CASSLPRGNQPQHF; CDR3 DNA: TGCGCCAGCAGTCTGCCCAGGGGTAATCAGCCCCAGCATTTT
J gene: TRBJ2-7; D gene: .; clone size: .; V gene: TRBV18; CDR3 protein: CASSEQRSSYEQYF; CDR3 DNA: TGTGCCAGCTCGGAGCAGAGGAGCTCCTACGAGCAGTACTTC
J gene: TRBJ2-1; D gene: TRBD1; clone size: .; V gene: TRBV28; CDR3 protein: CASNKRQGARNEQFF; CDR3 DNA: TGTGCCAGCAACAAGAGACAGGGGGCAAGGAATGAGCAGTTCTTC
J gene: TRBJ1-2; D gene: .; clone size: .; V gene: TRBV6-5; CDR3 protein: CASSYDRTYGYTF; CDR3 DNA: TGTGCCAGCAGTTACGACAGGACCTATGGCTACACCTTC
J gene: TRBJ2-1; D gene: TRBD1; clone size: .; V gene: TRBV28; CDR3 protein: CASSQTGTGEQFF; CDR3 DNA: TGTGCCAGCAGTCAGACTGGGACAGGGGAGCAGTTCTTC
J gene: TRBJ2-1; D gene: .; clone size: few; V gene: TRBV29-1; CDR3 protein: CSVASVTYNEQFF; CDR3 DNA: TGCAGCGTAGCTAGCGTCACCTACAATGAGCAGTTCTTC
J gene: TRBJ2-7; D gene: .; clone size: few; V gene: TRBV7-9; CDR3 protein: CASSPDSSAIYEQYF; CDR3 DNA: TGTGCCAGCAGCCCAGACAGTTCCGCCATATACGAGCAGTACTTC
J gene: TRBJ2-7; D gene: TRBD2; clone size: .; V gene: TRBV9; CDR3 protein: CASSVSGAGEPYEQYF; CDR3 DNA: TGTGCCAGCAGCGTATCCGGAGCGGGAGAACCCTACGAGCAGTACTTC
J gene: TRBJ1-5; D gene: .; clone size: few; V gene: TRBV28; CDR3 protein: CASSLLQISEPQHF; CDR3 DNA: TGTGCCAGCAGTTTACTTCAAATTTCGGAGCCCCAGCATTTT
J gene: TRBJ2-1; D gene: .; clone size: few; V gene: TRBV6-1; CDR3 protein: CAGREGLGYNEQFF; CDR3 DNA: TGTGCCGGCCGGGAAGGACTCGGGTACAATGAGCAGTTCTTC
J gene: TRBJ1-5; D gene: .; clone size: .; V gene: TRBV28; CDR3 protein: CASSLWSSNQPQHF; CDR3 DNA: TGTGCCAGCAGTTTATGGAGCAGCAATCAGCCCCAGCATTTT
J gene: TRBJ2-7; D gene: TRBD2; clone size: .; V gene: TRBV30; CDR3 protein: CAWSALAGAYEQYF; CDR3 DNA: TGTGCCTGGAGCGCTCTGGCGGGAGCCTACGAGCAGTACTTC
J gene: TRBJ2-3; D gene: TRBD2; clone size: .; V gene: TRBV14; CDR3 protein: CASSQESTLAGIPDTQYF; CDR3 DNA: TGTGCCAGCAGCCAAGAATCTACACTAGCGGGAATCCCAGATACGCAGTATTTT
J gene: TRBJ2-3; D gene: .; clone size: few; V gene: TRBV25-1; CDR3 protein: CASSDWPDTQYF; CDR3 DNA: TGTGCCAGCAGTGACTGGCCAGATACGCAGTATTTT
J gene: TRBJ2-7; D gene: .; clone size: .; V gene: TRBV15; CDR3 protein: CATSRGAGLSYEQYF; CDR3 DNA: TGTGCCACCAGCAGAGGTGCGGGGTTAAGCTACGAGCAGTACTTC
J gene: TRBJ2-3; D gene: TRBD2; clone size: few; V gene: TRBV5-4; CDR3 protein: CASSKVAGGNWHTQYF; CDR3 DNA: TGTGCCAGCAGCAAAGTAGCGGGAGGGAATTGGCATACGCAGTATTTT
J gene: TRBJ1-4; D gene: .; clone size: .; V gene: TRBV7-2; CDR3 protein: CASSLMGGREKLFF; CDR3 DNA: TGTGCCAGCAGCTTAATGGGAGGACGTGAAAAACTGTTTTTT
J gene: TRBJ2-7; D gene: TRBD1; clone size: .; V gene: TRBV30; CDR3 protein: CAWTKTGLYEQYF; CDR3 DNA: TGTGCCTGGACCAAGACAGGGCTCTACGAGCAGTACTTC
J gene: TRBJ2-7; D gene: TRBD1; clone size: .; V gene: TRBV10-3; CDR3 protein: CAIRTGQGGGEQYF; CDR3 DNA: TGTGCCATCAGGACAGGACAGGGTGGTGGCGAGCAGTACTTC
J gene: TRBJ2-7; D gene: TRBD1; clone size: .; V gene: TRBV7-9; CDR3 protein: CASSSPSGTGSYEQYF; CDR3 DNA: TGTGCCAGCAGTTCCCCATCTGGGACAGGGTCATACGAGCAGTACTTC
J gene: TRBJ1-2; D gene: .; clone size: few; V gene: TRBV6-1; CDR3 protein: CASRPSGDHYGYTF; CDR3 DNA: TGTGCCAGCAGACCATCTGGAGACCACTATGGCTACACCTTC
J gene: TRBJ2-1; D gene: .; clone size: few; V gene: TRBV29-1; CDR3 protein: CSVDTPDRPAYNEQFF; CDR3 DNA: TGCAGCGTGGATACCCCCGACAGGCCTGCCTACAATGAGCAGTTCTTC
J gene: TRBJ2-4; D gene: .; clone size: .; V gene: TRBV30; CDR3 protein: CAWSVSLANIQYF; CDR3 DNA: TGTGCCTGGAGTGTAAGCCTAGCAAACATTCAGTACTTC
J gene: TRBJ2-7; D gene: TRBD1; clone size: .; V gene: TRBV19; CDR3 protein: CASSKKSGTEGWFYEQYF; CDR3 DNA: TGTGCCAGTAGTAAGAAGTCCGGGACAGAGGGTTGGTTCTACGAGCAGTACTTC
J gene: TRBJ2-7; D gene: TRBD1; clone size: .; V gene: TRBV7-9; CDR3 protein: CASSLGAGTGGYEQYF; CDR3 DNA: TGTGCCAGCAGCTTAGGGGCCGGGACAGGGGGCTACGAGCAGTACTTC
J gene: TRBJ2-2; D gene: .; clone size: few; V gene: TRBV5-1; CDR3 protein: CASSLGAGNTGELFF; CDR3 DNA: TGCGCCAGCAGCTTGGGAGCAGGGAACACCGGGGAGCTGTTTTTT
J gene: TRBJ2-5; D gene: .; clone size: .; V gene: TRBV18; CDR3 protein: CASSLGQRETQYF; CDR3 DNA: TGTGCCAGCTCACTAGGACAGCGGGAGACCCAGTACTTC
J gene: TRBJ2-7; D gene: TRBD2; clone size: few; V gene: TRBV6-1; CDR3 protein: CASSEPGLVSYEQYF; CDR3 DNA: TGTGCCAGCAGTGAACCGGGACTAGTTAGTTACGAGCAGTACTTC
J gene: TRBJ1-1; D gene: .; clone size: .; V gene: TRBV29-1; CDR3 protein: CSARREFNTEAFF; CDR3 DNA: TGCAGCGCCCGGAGAGAGTTTAACACTGAAGCTTTCTTT
J gene: TRBJ2-7; D gene: TRBD1; clone size: few; V gene: TRBV28; CDR3 protein: CASRPGQGDEQYF; CDR3 DNA: TGTGCCAGCAGGCCGGGACAGGGAGACGAGCAGTACTTC
J gene: TRBJ1-2; D gene: .; clone size: few; V gene: TRBV28; CDR3 protein: CASRSRGNYGYTF; CDR3 DNA: TGTGCCAGCAGGTCCAGGGGTAACTATGGCTACACCTTC
J gene: TRBJ2-5; D gene: .; clone size: .; V gene: TRBV7-9; CDR3 protein: CASSLKRVQETQYF; CDR3 DNA: TGTGCCAGCAGCTTAAAGCGAGTGCAAGAGACCCAGTACTTC